Sequencing of this TCR beta chain was carried out in a study of Tregs in tolerant kidney transplant recipients. This clone was seen a few times. CD4+CD25+CD127- Tregs, CD4+CD25- non-Tregs, CD4 and CD8 cells were sorted. An overnight rest at 37°C with 200 IU/ml IL-2 preceded regulatory T cell sorting from thawed PBMCs. TCRdb keeps only in-frame clones here, not all; method: immunoSEQ multiplex PCR. The sample has around 78,000 clones, approximately 90% seen once. The CDR3 consists of 15 residues. The ends lost 5 bases at V and 7 bases at J; junction bases unmatched: 9. Germline-derived CDR1 and CDR2 are MNHNY and SVGAGI (reference sequence).

The J gene is TRBJ1-5, the V gene TRBV6-6; TRBD1 matches at 9 bases. The sample was Tregs from blood, taken before the transplant. The TCR originated in a human donor who received a combined kidney and bone marrow transplant. The CDR3 sequence: CASSIQGAREQPQHF. The CDR3 DNA reads TGTGCCAGCAGTATACAGGGGGCGCGGGAACAGCCCCAGCATTTT.